This T cell receptor beta chain was captured by sequencing in a study of blood T cell repertoires in COVID-19. Study-wide background: From T cells, B-cell-depleted T cells, or PBMCs came the material, which was cDNA or gDNA.

The V gene lost 5 bases and the J gene lost 0 bases, with 11 bases spanning the gap. The CDR3 runs to 15 residues. Germline values: CDR1 ENHRY, CDR2 SYGVKD. In the original analysis: The assay estimated nucleated cells by amplifying reference gene primers. Here immunoSEQ multiplex PCR was the method, and the copy in TCRdb shows in-frame clones only, minus some. V and J calls and clone size are as listed in that table; D and trimming were resolved from the DNA. The sample comprises about 110,000 clones, around 80% of which are singletons, and approximately 4.2% rests with the top ten. The rearrangement uses TRBV10-3 and TRBJ2-1; D gene unclear. This clonotype was sampled from a human donor in a cohort sampled during active or convalescent COVID-19. The material sequenced was peripheral blood. This CDR3 reads CAISPDSSSYNEQFF. The CDR3 region has the DNA TGTGCCATCAGTCCCGACTCGAGCTCCTACAATGAGCAGTTCTTC.